This T cell receptor beta chain was retrieved from a study of T cell responses to AZD1222 COVID-19 vaccine. Whole-study findings and limits: At study baseline, merely a handful of AZD1222 recipients were seropositive.

Comment on this clone: Its antigen is currently unknown.

Here immunoSEQ multiplex PCR was the method, and the copy in TCRdb shows in-frame clones only, minus some. The table has roughly 180,000 clones, less than 95% seen once. Deletions cut 4 bases from V and 2 bases from J, with 12 bases between. The CDR3 spans 14 residues. Per the germline V gene, CDR1 is MNHEY and CDR2 is SVGEGT. The receptor comes from an adult in good health. The specimen comprised peripheral blood, sampled on day 0 of AZD1222 vaccination. The chain carries TRBV6-2 or TRBV6-3 and TRBJ2-7, with D possibly matching TRBD1 (6 bases). CDR3 region: CASSFTGNTYEQYF. The CDR3 bases are TGTGCCAGCAGTTTCACAGGGAACACCTACGAGCAGTACTTC.